The 24 T cell receptor beta chains below all came from one sample that was sequenced in a study of OX40 agonist ivuxolimab in advanced cancers. The table came from immunoSEQ multiplex PCR; TCRdb's copy has only in-frame clones and leaves some out. The data show approximately 23,000 clones, 65% to 85% seen once. Here the sequenced sample was CD4+ or CD8+ T cells sorted from blood, taken in a trial of the OX40 agonist ivuxolimab. Receptors originate from an adult with an advanced solid tumor such as melanoma, head and neck, liver or kidney cancer.

The chain combines TRBV7-2 with TRBJ2-5; D might be TRBD2 (5 bases). CDR1 SGHTA and CDR2 FQGNSA come from the germline V gene. The ends were cut back, 5 bases at V and 3 bases at J, with 13 bases in the middle. The CDR3 runs to 14 residues. The CDR3 loop reads CASSQVLAEETQYF. The CDR3, as DNA: TGTGCCAGCAGCCAAGTGCTAGCAGAAGAGACCCAGTACTTC.

This chain connects TRBV6-5 to TRBJ1-1; TRBD1 might be the D (5 bases). Germline CDR1 MNHEY, CDR2 SVGAGI. This CDR3 region has 14 residues. Trimming removed 3 bases from V and 5 bases from J, with 13 bases in between. The CDR3: CASSYREGQTEAFF. The CDR3 nucleotides are TGTGCCAGCAGTTATCGGGAGGGGCAGACTGAAGCTTTCTTT.

J is TRBJ2-6 and V is TRBV27; D possibly corresponds to TRBD2 (5 bases). Germline CDR1 and CDR2: MNHEY and SMNVEV (reference sequence). The length of the CDR3 is 15 residues. Trimming shortened V by 3 bases and J by 0 bases, and 6 bases separated the two germline ends. CDR3 DNA sequence: TGTGCCAGCAGTTTTGGGAGCTCTGGGGCCAACGTCCTGACTTTC. As protein: CASSFGSSGANVLTF.

This clone is deemed medium-sized. The chain employs TRBV6-1 and TRBJ2-5; 9 bases map to TRBD2. The CDR3 is 16 residues long. Trimming cost V 0 bases and J 5 bases; bases outside gene matches: 7. Germline-derived CDR1 and CDR2 are MNHNS and SASEGT. The CDR3 reads CASSEAGGGVAETQYF. The CDR3 nucleotides read TGTGCCAGCAGTGAAGCAGGCGGGGGGGTCGCGGAGACCCAGTACTTC.

This clone was picked up one time. The chain recombines TRBV6-5 with TRBJ2-7; D not resolved. This CDR3 is built from 13 residues. Trimming removed 0 bases from V and 2 bases from J, with 5 bases in between. Germline V gene sequence: CDR1 MNHEY, CDR2 SVGAGI. Here the CDR3 reads CASSYSQTYEQYF. As DNA, the CDR3 is TGTGCCAGCAGTTACTCTCAAACCTACGAGCAGTACTTC.

V and J are TRBV18 and TRBJ1-1; TRBD1 is a possible D gene (5 bases). The CDR3 loop spans 16 amino acids. Per germline, CDR1 KGHSH and CDR2 LQKENI. V dropped 2 bases and J dropped 1 base, with 14 bases sitting between them. The CDR3 reads CASSPRKGQGNTEAFF. CDR3 nucleotides: TGTGCCAGCTCACCAAGGAAGGGGCAGGGGAACACTGAAGCTTTCTTT. The full variable domain, its missing parts supplied by reference TRBV18 and TRBJ1-1, is NAGVMQNPRHLVRRRGQEARLRCSPMKGHSHVYWYRQLPEEGLKFMVYLQKENIIDESGMPKERFSAEFPKEGPSILRIQQVVRGDSAAYFCASSPRKGQGNTEAFFGQGTRLTVV.

This clone was seen just once. The chain is built from TRBV10-1 and TRBJ2-3; 13 nucleotides align to TRBD2. Germline values: CDR1 WNHNN, CDR2 SYGVQD (reference sequence). The junction had 2 bases not matched to a gene; V was cut back by 1 base and J by 1 base. This CDR3 contains 17 residues. CDR3 protein: CASSEYGLAGGTDTQYF. In nucleotides, the CDR3 is TGCGCCAGCAGTGAGTACGGACTAGCGGGGGGCACAGATACGCAGTATTTT.

This clone showed up just a few times. The chain combines TRBV7-2 with TRBJ2-1, with 10 bases that match TRBD2. Germline CDR1 is SGHTA and CDR2 is FQGNSA. V was pared by 5 bases and J by 4 bases, with 5 bases of the junction left unmatched. The length of the CDR3 is 15 residues. The CDR3 sequence: CASSTGLARYNEQFF. The CDR3 bases are TGTGCCAGCAGCACGGGACTAGCGCGTTACAATGAGCAGTTCTTC.

The table lists this clone with many counts. The rearrangement links TRBV14 to TRBJ2-5; the D is unclear. Trimming removed 0 bases at V and 5 bases at J, with 10 bases between. The CDR3 covers 14 residues. CDR1 and CDR2 (germline): SGHDN, FVKESK. CDR3 sequence reads: CASSQDGFRETQYF. In DNA form, the CDR3 reads TGTGCCAGCAGCCAAGATGGCTTCCGGGAGACCCAGTACTTC.

The rearrangement links TRBV4-1 to TRBJ2-5, with 10 bases lining up with TRBD1. This CDR3 contains 16 residues. V shed 0 bases and J 5 bases; nucleotides not matched to a gene: 6. The germline V gene encodes CDR1 MGHRA and CDR2 YSYEKL. CDR3 in amino acids: CASSQEETGGGETQYF. CDR3 bases: TGCGCCAGCAGCCAAGAGGAGACAGGGGGCGGGGAGACCCAGTACTTC.

The CDR3 DNA sequence: TGCGCCAGCAGCCCCAGGGGGGAGAACACCGGGGAGCTGTTTTTT. Encoded protein: CASSPRGENTGELFF. This chain links TRBV10-1 with TRBJ2-2, with a possible D match to TRBD1 (7 bases). V was pared by 6 bases and J by 1 base, with 12 bases between. The CDR3 consists of 15 residues. Germline V lookup: CDR1 WNHNN, CDR2 SYGVQD (reference sequence).

J is TRBJ2-7 and V is TRBV2; D remains ambiguous. The CDR3 is 14 residues long. The V end lost 1 base, the J end lost 2 bases, and 9 bases lay between the germline ends. From germline, CDR1 is SNHLY and CDR2 FYNNEI. CDR3 protein: CASSEGSNPYEQYF. In DNA, the CDR3 is TGTGCCAGCAGTGAAGGATCAAACCCCTACGAGCAGTACTTC.

This rearrangement joins TRBV13 to TRBJ2-7, with 7 bases matching TRBD2. The CDR3 is 15 amino acids. Per the germline V gene, CDR1 is PRHDT and CDR2 is FYEKMQ (reference sequence). The V and J ends lost 2 bases and 2 bases, in that order; junction bases with no gene match: 6. CDR3 residues: CASSLLTSVAYEQYF. The DNA of the CDR3 is TGTGCCAGCAGCTTATTAACTAGCGTGGCCTACGAGCAGTACTTC.

This chain links TRBV6-4 with TRBJ2-3, with TRBD2 matching 13 bases. This CDR3 has 19 amino acids. V trimming: 6 bases; J trimming: 1 base; junction bases outside the gene matches: 13. The germline gives CDR1 MRHNA, CDR2 SNTAGT. CDR3: CASSRTPHGLAGGTDTQYF. CDR3 nucleotide sequence: TGTGCCAGCAGCCGCACACCGCATGGACTAGCGGGAGGCACAGATACGCAGTATTTT.

The CDR3 spells CASSAGGNTGELFF. The DNA for the CDR3 is TGTGCCAGCAGCGCAGGAGGAAACACCGGGGAGCTGTTTTTT. The rearrangement links TRBV9 to TRBJ2-2, with a possible D match to TRBD2 (5 bases). V shed 3 bases and J shed 2 bases, with 8 bases lying between them. Germline CDR1 and CDR2: SGDLS and YYNGEE. This CDR3 is built from 14 residues.

The V gene is TRBV9, the J gene TRBJ1-2; maybe TRBD1 (6 bases). This CDR3 is 15 amino acids long. Germline V gives CDR1 SGDLS, CDR2 YYNGEE. V was shortened by 4 bases and J by 4 bases, with 17 bases between the two germline ends. CDR3 sequence: CASSTHREGFYGYTF. CDR3 coding DNA: TGTGCCAGCAGCACCCACAGGGAGGGATTCTATGGCTACACCTTC.

The rearrangement joins TRBV19 to TRBJ2-7; D remains unclear. CDR1 and CDR2 (germline): LNHDA, SQIVND (reference sequence). V lost 6 bases, J lost 0 bases, and 9 bases lay in between. The CDR3 contains 13 residues. The CDR3 nucleotides are TGTGCCAGTAGCCGGAGTGTCTCCTACGAGCAGTACTTC. Protein product: CASSRSVSYEQYF. The full variable domain, in which reference TRBV19 and TRBJ2-7 provide the parts outside the CDR3, is DGGITQSPKYLFRKEGQNVTLSCEQNLNHDAMYWYRQDPGQGLRLIYYSQIVNDFQKGDIAEGYSVSREKKESFPLTVTSAQKNPTAFYLCASSRSVSYEQYFGPGTRLTVT.

This clone has only one observation. The V call is TRBV19, the J call TRBJ2-5; D is unclear. The length of the CDR3 is 12 residues. Germline CDR1 reads LNHDA; CDR2 reads SQIVND (reference sequence). The V gene lost 5 bases and the J gene lost 0 bases, with 4 bases spanning the gap. Here the CDR3 DNA reads TGTGCCAGTAGTGCAGACCAAGAGACCCAGTACTTC. This gives the protein CASSADQETQYF.

The rearrangement uses TRBV6-4 and TRBJ2-3; D unresolved. Trimming cost V 0 bases and J 2 bases, with 3 bases left between them. Germline V lookup: CDR1 MRHNA, CDR2 SNTAGT. The CDR3 totals 13 residues. In nucleotides, the CDR3 is TGTGCCAGCAGTGACTCGGACACAGATACGCAGTATTTT. Translation gives CASSDSDTDTQYF.

This chain joins TRBV19 and TRBJ2-7; the D is unclear. Between the trimmed V and J ends, which lost 0 bases and 2 bases, there was a span of 11 bases. The germline V gene has CDR1 LNHDA and CDR2 SQIVND (reference sequence). The CDR3 has 15 amino acids. The chain's CDR3 is CASSIDWQAPYEQYF. DNA for the CDR3: TGTGCCAGTAGTATAGATTGGCAGGCCCCCTACGAGCAGTACTTC.

The V call is TRBV7-9, the J call TRBJ2-7, with a possible D match to TRBD1 (6 bases). CDR1 is SEHNR, CDR2 FQNEAQ, per germline (reference sequence). The length of the CDR3 is 13 residues. The germline V and J ends were trimmed by 4 bases and 4 bases, with 11 bases remaining between them. In nucleotides, the CDR3 is TGTGCCAGCAGCTCCAAAACAGGGTACGAGCAGTACTTC. Translated, it gives CASSSKTGYEQYF.

By share, this clone counts as large. The chain recombines TRBV4-2 with TRBJ1-4; possibly TRBD1 for D (5 bases). V dropped 0 bases and J dropped 8 bases, with 19 bases sitting between them. The CDR3 is made up of 17 amino acids. In germline, CDR1 is LGHNA, CDR2 YNFKEQ. This CDR3 is CASSQDHVGGVGEKLFF. CDR3 nucleotide sequence: TGTGCCAGCAGCCAAGATCACGTAGGAGGGGTAGGGGAAAAACTGTTTTTT.

V is TRBV29-1 and J is TRBJ2-7; TRBD1 matches at 9 bases. The germline CDR1 and CDR2 sequences are SQVTM and ANQGSEA. The ends lost 0 bases at V and 6 bases at J; junction bases unmatched: 6. This CDR3 comprises 14 residues. The CDR3 DNA reads TGCAGCGTTGAAGATCAAGGACAGGGGAGCGAGCAGTACTTC. This codes for CSVEDQGQGSEQYF.

The chain couples TRBV21-1 to TRBJ2-7. TRBV21-1 is listed as a pseudogene. This CDR3 spans 15 amino acids. CDR3 DNA: TGTGCCAGCAGCCGCCGGGACCCAGCCCCTTACGAGCAGTACTTC. Its protein is CASSRRDPAPYEQYF.